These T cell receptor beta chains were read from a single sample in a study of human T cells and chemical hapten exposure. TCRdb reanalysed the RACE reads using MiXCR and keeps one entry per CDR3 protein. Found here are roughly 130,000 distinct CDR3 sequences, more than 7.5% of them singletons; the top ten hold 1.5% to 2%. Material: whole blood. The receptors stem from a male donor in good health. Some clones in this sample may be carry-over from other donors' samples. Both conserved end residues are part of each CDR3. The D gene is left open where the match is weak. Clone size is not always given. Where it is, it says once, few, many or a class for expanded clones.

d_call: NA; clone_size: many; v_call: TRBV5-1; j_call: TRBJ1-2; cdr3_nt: TGCGCCAGCAGCTTCGAGACAGGCTATGGCTACACCTTC; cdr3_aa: CASSFETGYGYTF
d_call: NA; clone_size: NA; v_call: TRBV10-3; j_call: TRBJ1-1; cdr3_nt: TGTGCCATCAGGAGCCAGGGGATCAGTGAAGCTTTCTTT; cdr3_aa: CAIRSQGISEAFF
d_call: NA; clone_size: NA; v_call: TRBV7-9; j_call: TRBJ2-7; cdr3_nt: TGTGCCAGCAGCTTGAAGGTGTCAGGAGGGACCTACGAGCAGTACTTC; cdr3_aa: CASSLKVSGGTYEQYF
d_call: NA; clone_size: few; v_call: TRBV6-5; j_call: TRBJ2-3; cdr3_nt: TGTGCCAGCAGTTACCTTGGAGGAGGCACAGATACGCAGTATTTT; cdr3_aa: CASSYLGGGTDTQYF
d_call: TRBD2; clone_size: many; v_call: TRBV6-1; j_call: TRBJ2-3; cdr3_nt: TGTGCCAGCAGTGAAGCGGGATTGGGAGGGGTCCCCACAGATACGCAGTATTTT; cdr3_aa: CASSEAGLGGVPTDTQYF
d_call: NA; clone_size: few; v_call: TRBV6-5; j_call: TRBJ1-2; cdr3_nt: TGTGCCAGCCGACGAACCGGAGGCTACACCTTC; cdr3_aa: CASRRTGGYTF
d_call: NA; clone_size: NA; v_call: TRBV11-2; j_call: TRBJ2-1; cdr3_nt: TGTGCCAGCAGCTTAGCGGGGGTCGCCTCCTACAATGAGCAGTTCTTC; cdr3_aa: CASSLAGVASYNEQFF
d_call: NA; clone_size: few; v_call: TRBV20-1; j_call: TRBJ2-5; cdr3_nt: TGCAGTGCTACCCCGGGACGGGGGAAAGAGACCCAGTACTTC; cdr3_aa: CSATPGRGKETQYF
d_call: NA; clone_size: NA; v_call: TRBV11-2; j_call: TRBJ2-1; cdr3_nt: TGTGCCAGCAGTACCGGGAGCAACTACAATGAGCAGTTCTTC; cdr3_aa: CASSTGSNYNEQFF
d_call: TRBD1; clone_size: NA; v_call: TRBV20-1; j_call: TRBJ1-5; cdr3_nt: TGCAGTGCTAGAGATCCCGACAGGGCGTTTTCAGGCAATCAGCCCCAGCATTTT; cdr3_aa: CSARDPDRAFSGNQPQHF
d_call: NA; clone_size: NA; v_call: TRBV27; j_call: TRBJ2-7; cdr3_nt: TGTGCCAGCAGTCCTCGGGACACAACCTACGAGCAGTACTTC; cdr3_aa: CASSPRDTTYEQYF
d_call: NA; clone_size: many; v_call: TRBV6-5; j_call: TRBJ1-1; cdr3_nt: TGTGCCAGCAGTTTCCAGGGGACTGGGAACACTGAAGCTTTCTTT; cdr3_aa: CASSFQGTGNTEAFF
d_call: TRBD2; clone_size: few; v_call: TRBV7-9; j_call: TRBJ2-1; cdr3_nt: TGTGCCAGCAGCTTTGGCCGACGGTCTACTAGCGGGAGGGGTAATGAGCAGTTCTTC; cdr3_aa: CASSFGRRSTSGRGNEQFF
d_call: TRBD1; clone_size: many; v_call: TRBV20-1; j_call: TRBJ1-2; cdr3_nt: TGCAGTGCTAGAGATCAGACAGGGGGAGGGGGCTACACCTTC; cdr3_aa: CSARDQTGGGGYTF
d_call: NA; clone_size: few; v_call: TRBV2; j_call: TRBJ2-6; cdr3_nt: TGTGCCAGCAGAGCCGACAGAAACTCTGGGGCCAACGTCCTGACTTTC; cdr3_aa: CASRADRNSGANVLTF
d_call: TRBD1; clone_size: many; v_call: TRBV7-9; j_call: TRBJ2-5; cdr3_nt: TGTGCCAGCAGCTTTCAGGGGGCGCAAGAGACCCAGTACTTC; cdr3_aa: CASSFQGAQETQYF
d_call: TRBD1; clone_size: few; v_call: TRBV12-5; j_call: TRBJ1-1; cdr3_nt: TGTGCTAGCTGGGCGGGACAGGGTGGCGCTTTCTTT; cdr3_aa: CASWAGQGGAFF
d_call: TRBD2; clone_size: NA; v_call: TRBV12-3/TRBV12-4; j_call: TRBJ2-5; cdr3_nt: TGTGCCAGCAGTTTAGGCGATAGCGGGACGAAGACCCAGTACTTC; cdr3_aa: CASSLGDSGTKTQYF